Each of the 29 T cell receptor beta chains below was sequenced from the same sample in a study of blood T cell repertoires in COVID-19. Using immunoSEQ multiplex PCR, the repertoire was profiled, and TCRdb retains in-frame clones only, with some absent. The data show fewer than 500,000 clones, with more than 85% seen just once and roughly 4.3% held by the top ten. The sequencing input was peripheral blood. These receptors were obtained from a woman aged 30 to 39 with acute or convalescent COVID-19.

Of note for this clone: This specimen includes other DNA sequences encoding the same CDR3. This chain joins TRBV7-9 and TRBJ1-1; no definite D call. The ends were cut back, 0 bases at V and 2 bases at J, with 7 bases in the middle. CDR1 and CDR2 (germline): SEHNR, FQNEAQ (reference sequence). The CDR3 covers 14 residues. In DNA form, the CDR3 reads TGTGCCAGCAGCTTAGCAGGGAGAAACACTGAAGCTTTCTTT. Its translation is CASSLAGRNTEAFF.

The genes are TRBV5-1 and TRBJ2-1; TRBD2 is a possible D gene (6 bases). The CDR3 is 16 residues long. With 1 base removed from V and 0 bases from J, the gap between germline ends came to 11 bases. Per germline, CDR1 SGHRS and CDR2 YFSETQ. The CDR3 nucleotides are TGCGCCAGCAGCTTGATGGGCGGGGCCTCCTACAATGAGCAGTTCTTC. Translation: CASSLMGGASYNEQFF.

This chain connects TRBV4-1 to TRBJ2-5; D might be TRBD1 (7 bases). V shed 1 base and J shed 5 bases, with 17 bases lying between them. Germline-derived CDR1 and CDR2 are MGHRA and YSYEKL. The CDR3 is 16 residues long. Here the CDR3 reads CASSQVPQGGRETQYF. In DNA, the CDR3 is TGCGCCAGCAGCCAAGTACCCCAGGGGGGAAGGGAGACCCAGTACTTC.

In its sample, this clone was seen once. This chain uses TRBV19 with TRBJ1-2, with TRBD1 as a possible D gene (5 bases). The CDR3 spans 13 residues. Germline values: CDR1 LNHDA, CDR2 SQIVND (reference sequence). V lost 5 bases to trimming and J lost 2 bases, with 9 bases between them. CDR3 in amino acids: CASSPTGNYGYTF. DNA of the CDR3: TGTGCCAGTAGTCCAACAGGAAACTATGGCTACACCTTC.

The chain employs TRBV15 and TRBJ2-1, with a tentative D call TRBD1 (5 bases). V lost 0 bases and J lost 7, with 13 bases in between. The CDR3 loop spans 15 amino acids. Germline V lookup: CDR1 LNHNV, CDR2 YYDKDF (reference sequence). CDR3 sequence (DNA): TGTGCCACCAGCAGAGATATCGGGCAGGGAAATGAGCAGTTCTTC. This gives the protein CATSRDIGQGNEQFF.

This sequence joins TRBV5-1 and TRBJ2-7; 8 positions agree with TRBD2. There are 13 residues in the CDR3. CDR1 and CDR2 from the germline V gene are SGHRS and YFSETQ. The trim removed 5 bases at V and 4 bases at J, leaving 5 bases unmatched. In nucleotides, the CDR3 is TGCGCCAGCAGTCTTAGCGGGGTATACGAGCAGTACTTC. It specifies CASSLSGVYEQYF.

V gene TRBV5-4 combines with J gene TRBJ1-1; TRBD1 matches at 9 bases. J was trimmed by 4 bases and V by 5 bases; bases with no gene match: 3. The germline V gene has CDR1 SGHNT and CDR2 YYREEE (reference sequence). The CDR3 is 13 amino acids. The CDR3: CASSTGGGTEAFF. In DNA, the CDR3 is TGTGCCAGCAGTACAGGGGGCGGCACTGAAGCTTTCTTT.

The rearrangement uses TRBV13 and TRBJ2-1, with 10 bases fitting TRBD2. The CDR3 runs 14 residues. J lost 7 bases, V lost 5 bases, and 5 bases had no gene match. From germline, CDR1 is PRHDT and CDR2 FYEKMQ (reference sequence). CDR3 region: CASSPYSGGNEQFF. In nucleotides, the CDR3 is TGTGCCAGCAGCCCGTATAGCGGGGGGAATGAGCAGTTCTTC.

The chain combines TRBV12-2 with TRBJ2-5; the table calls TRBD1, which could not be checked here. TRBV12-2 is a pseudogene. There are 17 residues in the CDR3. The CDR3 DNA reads TGTGCAAGTCGCATCAACCGCCGGGACAGGGGGCGAGAGACCCAGTACTTC. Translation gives CASRINRRDRGRETQYF.

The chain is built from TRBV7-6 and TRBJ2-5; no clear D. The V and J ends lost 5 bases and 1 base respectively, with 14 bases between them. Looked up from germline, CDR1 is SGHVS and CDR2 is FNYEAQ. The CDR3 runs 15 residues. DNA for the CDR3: TGTGCCAGCAGCCTCCGCCCGGAGCGCCAAGAGACCCAGTACTTC. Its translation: CASSLRPERQETQYF.

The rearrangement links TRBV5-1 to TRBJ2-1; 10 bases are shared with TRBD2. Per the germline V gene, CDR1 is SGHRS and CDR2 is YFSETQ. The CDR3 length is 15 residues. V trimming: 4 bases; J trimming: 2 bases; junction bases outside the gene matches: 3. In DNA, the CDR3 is TGCGCCAGCAGCCAGCTAGCGGGGGCCTACAATGAGCAGTTCTTC. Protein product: CASSQLAGAYNEQFF.

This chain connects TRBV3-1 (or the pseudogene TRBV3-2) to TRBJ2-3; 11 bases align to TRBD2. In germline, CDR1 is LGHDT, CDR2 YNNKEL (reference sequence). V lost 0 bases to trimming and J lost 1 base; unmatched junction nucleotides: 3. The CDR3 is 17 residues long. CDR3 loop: CASSQDLTSGGTDTQYF. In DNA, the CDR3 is TGTGCCAGCAGCCAAGATCTGACTAGCGGGGGCACAGATACGCAGTATTTT.

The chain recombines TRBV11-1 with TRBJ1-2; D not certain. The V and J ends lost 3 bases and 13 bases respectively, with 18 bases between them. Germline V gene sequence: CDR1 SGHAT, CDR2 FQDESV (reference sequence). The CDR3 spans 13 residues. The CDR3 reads CASSLLLGLAPTF. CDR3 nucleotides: TGTGCCAGCAGCTTGTTATTGGGCTTGGCGCCCACCTTC. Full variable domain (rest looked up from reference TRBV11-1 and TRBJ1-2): EAEVAQSPRYKITEKSQAVAFWCDPISGHATLYWYRQILGQGPELLVQFQDESVVDDSQLPKDRFSAERLKGVDSTLKIQPAELGDSAMYLCASSLLLGLAPTFGSGTRLTVV.

The CDR3 loop reads CSVEVGLAGGLETQYF. The CDR3 bases are TGCAGCGTTGAAGTGGGTCTAGCGGGGGGGCTCGAGACCCAGTACTTC. The gene calls are TRBV29-1 and TRBJ2-5; 12 bases match TRBD2. CDR1 is SQVTM and CDR2 is ANQGSEA in the germline V gene. The CDR3 spans 16 residues. Trimming removed 1 base from V and 5 bases from J; junction bases left unmatched: 8.

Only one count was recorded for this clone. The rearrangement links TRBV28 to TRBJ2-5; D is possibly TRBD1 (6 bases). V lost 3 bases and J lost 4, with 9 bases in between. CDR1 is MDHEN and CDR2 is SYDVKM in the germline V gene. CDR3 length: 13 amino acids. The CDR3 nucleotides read TGTGCCAGCAGTTTCCCAGGGGCAGAGACCCAGTACTTC. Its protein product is CASSFPGAETQYF. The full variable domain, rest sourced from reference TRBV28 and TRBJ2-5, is DVKVTQSSRYLVKRTGEKVFLECVQDMDHENMFWYRQDPGLGLRLIYFSYDVKMKEKGDIPEGYSVSREKKERFSLILESASTNQTSMYLCASSFPGAETQYFGPGTRLLVL.

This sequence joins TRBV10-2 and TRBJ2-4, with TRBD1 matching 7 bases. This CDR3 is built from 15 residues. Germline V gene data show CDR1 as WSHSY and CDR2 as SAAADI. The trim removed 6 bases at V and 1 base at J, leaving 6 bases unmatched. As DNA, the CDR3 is TGCGCCAGCAGGACAGGGTACTCGGCCAAAAACATTCAGTACTTC. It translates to CASRTGYSAKNIQYF.

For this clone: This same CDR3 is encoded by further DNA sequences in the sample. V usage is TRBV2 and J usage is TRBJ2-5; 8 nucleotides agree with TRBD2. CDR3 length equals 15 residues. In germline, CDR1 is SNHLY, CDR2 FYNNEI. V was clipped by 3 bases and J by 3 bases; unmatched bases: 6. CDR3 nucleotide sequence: TGTGCCAGCAGTGAGGGGTTAGCGGGAAAAGAGACCCAGTACTTC. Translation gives CASSEGLAGKETQYF.

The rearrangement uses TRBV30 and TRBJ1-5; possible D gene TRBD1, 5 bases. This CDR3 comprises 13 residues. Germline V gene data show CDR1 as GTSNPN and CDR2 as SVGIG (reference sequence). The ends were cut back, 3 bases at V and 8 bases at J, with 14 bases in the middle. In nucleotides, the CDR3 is TGTGCCTGGAGCCAAAAAGAAGGGGAGCCCCAGCATTTT. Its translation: CAWSQKEGEPQHF.

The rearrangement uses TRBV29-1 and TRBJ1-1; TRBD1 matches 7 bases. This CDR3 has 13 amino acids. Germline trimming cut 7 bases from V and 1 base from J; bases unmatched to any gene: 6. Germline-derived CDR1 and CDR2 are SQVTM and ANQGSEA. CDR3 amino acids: CSGLTGRNTEAFF. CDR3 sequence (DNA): TGCAGCGGTCTGACAGGGAGGAACACTGAAGCTTTCTTT.

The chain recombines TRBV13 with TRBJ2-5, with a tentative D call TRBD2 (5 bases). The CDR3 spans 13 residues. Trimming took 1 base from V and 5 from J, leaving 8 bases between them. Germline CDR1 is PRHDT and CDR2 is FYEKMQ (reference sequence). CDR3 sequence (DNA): TGTGCCAGCAGCTTAGCTACGGGGGAGACCCAGTACTTC. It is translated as CASSLATGETQYF.

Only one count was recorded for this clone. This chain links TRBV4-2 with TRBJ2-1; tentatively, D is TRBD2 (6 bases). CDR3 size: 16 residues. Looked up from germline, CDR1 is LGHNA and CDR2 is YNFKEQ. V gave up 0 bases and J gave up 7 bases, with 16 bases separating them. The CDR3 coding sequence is TGTGCCAGCAGCCAAGATTTCGCCTCTAGCGTGAATGAGCAGTTCTTC. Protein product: CASSQDFASSVNEQFF.

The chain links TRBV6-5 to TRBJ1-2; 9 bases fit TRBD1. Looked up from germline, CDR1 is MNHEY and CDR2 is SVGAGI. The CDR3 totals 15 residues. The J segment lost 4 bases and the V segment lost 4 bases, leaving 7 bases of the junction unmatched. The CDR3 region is CASSSPTGGIYGYTF. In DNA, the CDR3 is TGTGCCAGCAGTTCGCCTACAGGGGGCATCTATGGCTACACCTTC.

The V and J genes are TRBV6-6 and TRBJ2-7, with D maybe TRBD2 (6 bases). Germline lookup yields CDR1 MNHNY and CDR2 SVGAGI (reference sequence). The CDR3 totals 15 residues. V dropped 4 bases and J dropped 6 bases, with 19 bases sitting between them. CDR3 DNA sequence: TGTGCCAGCAGTTCTCTGCTCCCGGGACTCGGCGAGCAGTACTTC. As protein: CASSSLLPGLGEQYF.

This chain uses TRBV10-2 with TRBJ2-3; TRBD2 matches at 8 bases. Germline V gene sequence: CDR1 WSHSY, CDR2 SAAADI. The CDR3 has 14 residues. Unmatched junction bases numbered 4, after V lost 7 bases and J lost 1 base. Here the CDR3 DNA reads TGCGCCAGCACCTTACTAGCGGGCACAGATACGCAGTATTTT. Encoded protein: CASTLLAGTDTQYF.

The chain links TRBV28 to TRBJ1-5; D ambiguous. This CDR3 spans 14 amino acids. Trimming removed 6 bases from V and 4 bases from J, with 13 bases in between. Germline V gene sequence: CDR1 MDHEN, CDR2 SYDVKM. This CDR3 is CASSSRVPNQPQHF. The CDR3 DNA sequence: TGTGCCAGCAGCTCGCGGGTTCCGAATCAGCCCCAGCATTTT. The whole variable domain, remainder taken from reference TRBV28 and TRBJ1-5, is DVKVTQSSRYLVKRTGEKVFLECVQDMDHENMFWYRQDPGLGLRLIYFSYDVKMKEKGDIPEGYSVSREKKERFSLILESASTNQTSMYLCASSSRVPNQPQHFGDGTRLSIL.

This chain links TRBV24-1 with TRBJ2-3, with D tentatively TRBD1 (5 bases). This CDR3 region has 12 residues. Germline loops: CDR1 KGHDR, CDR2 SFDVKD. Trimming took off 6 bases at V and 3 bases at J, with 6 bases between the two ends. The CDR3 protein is CATSQGTDTQYF. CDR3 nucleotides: TGTGCCACCAGTCAGGGTACAGATACGCAGTATTTT.

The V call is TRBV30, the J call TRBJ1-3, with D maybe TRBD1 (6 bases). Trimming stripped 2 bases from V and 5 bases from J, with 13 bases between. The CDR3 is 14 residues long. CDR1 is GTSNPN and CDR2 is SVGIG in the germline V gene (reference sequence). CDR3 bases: TGTGCCTGGAGTCCGACCGGGGGGCGAAACACCATATATTTT. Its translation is CAWSPTGGRNTIYF.

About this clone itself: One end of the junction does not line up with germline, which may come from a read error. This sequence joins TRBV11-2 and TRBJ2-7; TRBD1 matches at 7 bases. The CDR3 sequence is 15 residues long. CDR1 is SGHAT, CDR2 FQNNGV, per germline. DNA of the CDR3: TGTGCCAGCAGCTTTGACAGGGTGAGAACCTACGAGCAGTGCTTC. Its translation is CASSFDRVRTYEQCF.

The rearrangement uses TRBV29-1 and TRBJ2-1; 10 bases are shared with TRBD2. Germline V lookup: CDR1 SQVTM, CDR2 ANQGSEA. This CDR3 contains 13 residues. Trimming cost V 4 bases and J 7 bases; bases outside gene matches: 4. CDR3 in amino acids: CSVAKRGGNEQFF. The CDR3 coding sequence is TGCAGCGTTGCGAAGCGGGGGGGGAATGAGCAGTTCTTC.